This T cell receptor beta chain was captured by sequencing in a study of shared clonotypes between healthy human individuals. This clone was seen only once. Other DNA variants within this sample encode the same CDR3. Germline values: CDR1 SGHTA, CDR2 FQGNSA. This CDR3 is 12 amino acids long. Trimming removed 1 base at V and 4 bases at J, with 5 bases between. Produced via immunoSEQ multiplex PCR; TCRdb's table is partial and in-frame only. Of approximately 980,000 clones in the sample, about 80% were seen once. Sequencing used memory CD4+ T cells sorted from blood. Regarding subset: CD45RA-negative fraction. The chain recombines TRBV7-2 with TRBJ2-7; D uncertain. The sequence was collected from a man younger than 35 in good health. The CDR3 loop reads CASSLVLYEQYF. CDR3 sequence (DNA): TGTGCCAGCAGCTTAGTACTGTACGAGCAGTACTTC.